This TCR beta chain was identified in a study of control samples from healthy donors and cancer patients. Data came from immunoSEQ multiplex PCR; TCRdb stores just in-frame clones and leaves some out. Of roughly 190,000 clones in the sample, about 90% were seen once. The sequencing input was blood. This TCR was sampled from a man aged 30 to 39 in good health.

CDR3 sequence (DNA): TGTGCCAGCAGTGCAGCCTATAATTCACCCCTCCACTTT. Its translation is CASSAAYNSPLHF. The V gene is TRBV2, the J gene TRBJ1-6; D not resolved. This CDR3 is built from 13 residues. Trimming cost V 4 bases and J 2 bases, with 3 bases left between them. Germline lookup yields CDR1 SNHLY and CDR2 FYNNEI.